What follows describes a single T cell receptor (beta chain). As yet, its antigen is unknown. Measured with immunoSEQ multiplex PCR; TCRdb has only the in-frame clones, and not every one. The sample includes approximately 56,000 clones, approximately 85% of them seen just once. Germline V CDR1 and CDR2: MRHNA, SNTAGT. J lost 3 bases, V lost 3 bases, and 3 bases had no gene match. The CDR3 extends over 15 amino acids. These data are taken from a study of T cell responses to AZD1222 COVID-19 vaccine. Findings and caveats of the study: Spike-wide vaccine-associated CD4 TCRs dominated at 160-218 and 743-854.

This receptor was obtained from an adult in good health. The chain is built from TRBV6-4 and TRBJ2-2; TRBD1 aligns across 8 bases. Material: peripheral blood, obtained on day 0 of AZD1222 vaccination. The CDR3 spells CASSEAGGDTGELFF. The CDR3 DNA follows: TGTGCCAGCAGTGAAGCAGGGGGCGACACCGGGGAGCTGTTTTTT.